Given below is one T cell receptor (beta chain) in context. This record belongs to a study of blood T cell repertoires in COVID-19. Generated by immunoSEQ multiplex PCR, the TCRdb table keeps only in-frame clones and is missing some. The profile covers some 220,000 clones, with 70% to 90% appearing a single time and about 2.4% taken by the ten largest. The V and J ends lost 3 bases and 6 bases, in that order; junction bases with no gene match: 7. The CDR3 is made up of 13 amino acids. Germline V gives CDR1 GTSNPN, CDR2 SVGIG (reference sequence). The sample comprised peripheral blood. The origin of this receptor is a woman aged 70-85 years with COVID-19, enrolled during active disease. V gene TRBV30 combines with J gene TRBJ2-7, with TRBD2 matching 8 bases. The CDR3 DNA reads TGTGCCTGGAGATTGGCGGGAGGTTCCGAGCAGTACTTC. Protein product: CAWRLAGGSEQYF.